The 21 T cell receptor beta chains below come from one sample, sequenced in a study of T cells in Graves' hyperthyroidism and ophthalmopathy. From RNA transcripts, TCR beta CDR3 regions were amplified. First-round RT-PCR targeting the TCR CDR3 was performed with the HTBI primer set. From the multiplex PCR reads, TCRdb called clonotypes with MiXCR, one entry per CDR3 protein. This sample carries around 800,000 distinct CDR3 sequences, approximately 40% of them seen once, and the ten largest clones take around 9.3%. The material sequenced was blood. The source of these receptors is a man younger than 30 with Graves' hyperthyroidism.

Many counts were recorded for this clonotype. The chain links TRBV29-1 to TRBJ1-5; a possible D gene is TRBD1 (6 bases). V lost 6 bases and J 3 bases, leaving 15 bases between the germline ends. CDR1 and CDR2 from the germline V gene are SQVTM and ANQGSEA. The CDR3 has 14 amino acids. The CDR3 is CSVPGHRNNQPQHF. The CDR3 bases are TGCAGCGTCCCGGGACATCGGAACAATCAGCCCCAGCATTTT.

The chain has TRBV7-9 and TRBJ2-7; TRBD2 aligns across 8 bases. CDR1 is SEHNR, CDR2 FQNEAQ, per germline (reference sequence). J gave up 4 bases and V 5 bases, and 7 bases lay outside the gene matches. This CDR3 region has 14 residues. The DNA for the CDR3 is TGTGCCAGCAGCAATAGCGGGGAGCTATACGAGCAGTACTTC. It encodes CASSNSGELYEQYF.

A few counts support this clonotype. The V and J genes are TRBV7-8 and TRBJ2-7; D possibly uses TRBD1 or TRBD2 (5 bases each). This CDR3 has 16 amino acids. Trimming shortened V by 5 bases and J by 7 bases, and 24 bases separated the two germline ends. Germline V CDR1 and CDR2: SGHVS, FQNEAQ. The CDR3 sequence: CASSLTPGTGFSEQYF. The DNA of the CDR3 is TGTGCCAGCAGCCTCACCCCCGGGACGGGTTTCTCGGAGCAGTACTTC.

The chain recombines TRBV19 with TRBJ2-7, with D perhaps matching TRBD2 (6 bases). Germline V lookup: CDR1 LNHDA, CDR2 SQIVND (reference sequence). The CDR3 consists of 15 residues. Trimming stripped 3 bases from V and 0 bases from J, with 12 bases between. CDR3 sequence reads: CASSIIAGISYEQYF. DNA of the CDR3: TGTGCCAGTAGTATTATTGCGGGAATCTCCTACGAGCAGTACTTC.

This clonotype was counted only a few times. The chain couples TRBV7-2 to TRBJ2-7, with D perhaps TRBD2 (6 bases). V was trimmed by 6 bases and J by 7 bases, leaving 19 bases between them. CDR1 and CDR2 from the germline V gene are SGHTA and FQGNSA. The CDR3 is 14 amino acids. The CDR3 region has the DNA TGTGCCAGCAGGGACGCCGGGGGAGATTTGGAGCAGTACTTC. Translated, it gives CASRDAGGDLEQYF.

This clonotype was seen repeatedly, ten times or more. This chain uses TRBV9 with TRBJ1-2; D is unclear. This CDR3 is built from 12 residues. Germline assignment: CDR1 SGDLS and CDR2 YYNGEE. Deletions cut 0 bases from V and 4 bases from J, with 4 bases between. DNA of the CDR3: TGTGCCAGCAGCGTAGGCCCCTATGGCTACACCTTC. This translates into CASSVGPYGYTF.

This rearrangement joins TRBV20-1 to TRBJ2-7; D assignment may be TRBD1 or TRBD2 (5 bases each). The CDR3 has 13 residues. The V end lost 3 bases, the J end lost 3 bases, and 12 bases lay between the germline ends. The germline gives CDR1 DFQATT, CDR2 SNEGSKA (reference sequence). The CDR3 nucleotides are TGCAGTGCTAGCCCCGGGACCTACTACGAGCAGTACTTC. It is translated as CSASPGTYYEQYF.

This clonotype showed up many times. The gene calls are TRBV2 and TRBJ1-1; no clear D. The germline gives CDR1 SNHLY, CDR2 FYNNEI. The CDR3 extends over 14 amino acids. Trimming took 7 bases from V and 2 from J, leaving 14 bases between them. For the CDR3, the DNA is TGTGCCAGCAACGTAGACCGGGGAAACACTGAAGCTTTCTTT. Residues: CASNVDRGNTEAFF. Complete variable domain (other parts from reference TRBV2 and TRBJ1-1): EPEVTQTPSHQVTQMGQEVILRCVPISNHLYFYWYRQILGQKVEFLVSFYNNEISEKSEIFDDQFSVERPDGSNFTLKIRSTKLEDSAMYFCASNVDRGNTEAFFGQGTRLTVV.

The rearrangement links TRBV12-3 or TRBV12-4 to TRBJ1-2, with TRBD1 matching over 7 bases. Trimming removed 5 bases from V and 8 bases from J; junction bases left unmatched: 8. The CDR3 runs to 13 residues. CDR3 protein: CASSQTGTGGYTF. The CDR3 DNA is TGTGCCAGCAGTCAGACAGGGACCGGCGGCTACACCTTC.

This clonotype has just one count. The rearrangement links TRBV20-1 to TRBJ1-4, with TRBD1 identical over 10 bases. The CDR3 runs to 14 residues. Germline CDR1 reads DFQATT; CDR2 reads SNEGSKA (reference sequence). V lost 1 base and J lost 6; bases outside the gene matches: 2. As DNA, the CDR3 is TGCAGTGCTAGAGGGGGGACAGGGGATGAAAAACTGTTTTTT. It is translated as CSARGGTGDEKLFF.

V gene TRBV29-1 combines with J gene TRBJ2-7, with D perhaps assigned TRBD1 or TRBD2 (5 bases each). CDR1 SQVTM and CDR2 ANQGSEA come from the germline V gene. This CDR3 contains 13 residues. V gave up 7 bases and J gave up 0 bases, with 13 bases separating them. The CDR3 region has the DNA TGCAGCGCCGAGGGGCTTCCCTCCTACGAGCAGTACTTC. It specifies CSAEGLPSYEQYF.

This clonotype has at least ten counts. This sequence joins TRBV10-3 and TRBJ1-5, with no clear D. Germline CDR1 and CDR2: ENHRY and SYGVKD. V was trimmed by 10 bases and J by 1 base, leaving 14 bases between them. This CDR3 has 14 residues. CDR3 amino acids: CASTHGRSNQPQHF. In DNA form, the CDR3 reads TGTGCCAGCACCCACGGACGGAGCAATCAGCCCCAGCATTTT.

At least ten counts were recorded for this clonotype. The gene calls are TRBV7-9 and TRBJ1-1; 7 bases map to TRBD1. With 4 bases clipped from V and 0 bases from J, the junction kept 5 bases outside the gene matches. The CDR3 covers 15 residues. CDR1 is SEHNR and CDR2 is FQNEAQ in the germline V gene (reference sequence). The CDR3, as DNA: TGTGCCAGCAGCTGGGGACAGCGAGTGAACACTGAAGCTTTCTTT. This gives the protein CASSWGQRVNTEAFF. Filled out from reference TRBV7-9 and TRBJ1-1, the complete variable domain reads DTGVSQNPRHKITKRGQNVTFRCDPISEHNRLYWYRQTLGQGPEFLTYFQNEAQLEKSRLLSDRFSAERPKGSFSTLEIQRTEQGDSAMYLCASSWGQRVNTEAFFGQGTRLTVV.

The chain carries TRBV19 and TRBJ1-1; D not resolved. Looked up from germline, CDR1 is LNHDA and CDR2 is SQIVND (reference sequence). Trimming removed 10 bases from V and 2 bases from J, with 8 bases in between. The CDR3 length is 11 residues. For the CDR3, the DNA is TGTGCCACCCGGACTAACACTGAAGCTTTCTTT. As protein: CATRTNTEAFF.

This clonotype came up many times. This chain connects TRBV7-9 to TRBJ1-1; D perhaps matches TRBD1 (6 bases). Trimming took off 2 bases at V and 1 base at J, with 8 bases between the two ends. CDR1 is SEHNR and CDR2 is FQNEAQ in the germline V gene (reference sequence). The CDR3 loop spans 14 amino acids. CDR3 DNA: TGTGCCAGCAGCTTAAGACAGGCGAACACTGAAGCTTTCTTT. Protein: CASSLRQANTEAFF.

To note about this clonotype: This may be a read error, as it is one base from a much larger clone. CDR3 in amino acids: CAGSIDDSPLTNQPQHF. The CDR3 DNA reads as TGTGCCGGTAGTATCGATGACAGTCCCCTTACCAATCAGCCCCAGCATTTT. This chain joins TRBV19 and TRBJ1-5, with D maybe TRBD1 (5 bases). The length of the CDR3 is 17 residues. The germline CDR1 and CDR2 sequences are LNHDA and SQIVND (reference sequence).

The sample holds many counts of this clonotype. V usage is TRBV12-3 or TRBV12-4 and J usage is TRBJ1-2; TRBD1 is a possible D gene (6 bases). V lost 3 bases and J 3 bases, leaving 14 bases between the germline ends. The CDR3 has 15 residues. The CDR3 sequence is CASSFTVQGYYGYTF. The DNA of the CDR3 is TGTGCCAGCAGTTTCACCGTACAGGGATACTATGGCTACACCTTC.

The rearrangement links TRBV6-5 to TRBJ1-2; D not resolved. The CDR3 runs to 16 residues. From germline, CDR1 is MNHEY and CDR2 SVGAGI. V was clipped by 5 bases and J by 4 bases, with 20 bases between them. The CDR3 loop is CASSTAILRTGYGYTF. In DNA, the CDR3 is TGTGCCAGCAGTACCGCGATACTGCGGACCGGCTATGGCTACACCTTC.

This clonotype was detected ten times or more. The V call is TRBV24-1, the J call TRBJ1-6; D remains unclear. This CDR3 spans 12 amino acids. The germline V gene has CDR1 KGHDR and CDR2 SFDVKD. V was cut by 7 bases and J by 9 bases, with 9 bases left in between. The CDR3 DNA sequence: TGTGCCACCAGGGAACGCTTTTCACCCCTCCACTTT. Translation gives CATRERFSPLHF.

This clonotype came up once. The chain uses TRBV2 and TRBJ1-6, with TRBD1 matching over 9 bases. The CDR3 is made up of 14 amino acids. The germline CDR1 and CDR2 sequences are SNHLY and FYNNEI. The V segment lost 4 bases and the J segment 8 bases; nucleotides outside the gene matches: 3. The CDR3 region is CASSGQGVYSPLHF. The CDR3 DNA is TGTGCCAGCAGTGGACAGGGGGTCTATTCACCCCTCCACTTT. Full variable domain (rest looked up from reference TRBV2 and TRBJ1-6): EPEVTQTPSHQVTQMGQEVILRCVPISNHLYFYWYRQILGQKVEFLVSFYNNEISEKSEIFDDQFSVERPDGSNFTLKIRSTKLEDSAMYFCASSGQGVYSPLHFGNGTRLTVT.

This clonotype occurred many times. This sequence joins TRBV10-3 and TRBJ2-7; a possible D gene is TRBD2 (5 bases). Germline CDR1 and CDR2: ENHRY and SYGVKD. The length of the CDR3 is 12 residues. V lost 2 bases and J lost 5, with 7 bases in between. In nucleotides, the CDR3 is TGTGCCATCAGTGAGGTGACTAACGAGCAGTACTTC. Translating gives CAISEVTNEQYF.